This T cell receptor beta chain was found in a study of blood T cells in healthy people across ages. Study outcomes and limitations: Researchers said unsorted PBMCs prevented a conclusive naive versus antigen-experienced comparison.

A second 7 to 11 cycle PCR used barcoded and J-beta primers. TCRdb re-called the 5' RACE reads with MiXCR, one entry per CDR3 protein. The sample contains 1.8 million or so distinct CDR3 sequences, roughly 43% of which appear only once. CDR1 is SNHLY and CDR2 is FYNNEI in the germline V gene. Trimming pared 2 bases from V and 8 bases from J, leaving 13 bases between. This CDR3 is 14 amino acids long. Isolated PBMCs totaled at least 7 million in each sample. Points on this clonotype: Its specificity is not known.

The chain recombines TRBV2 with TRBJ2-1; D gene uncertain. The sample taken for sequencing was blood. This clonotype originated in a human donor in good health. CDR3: CASSEILSGDEQFF. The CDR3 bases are TGTGCCAGCAGTGAAATACTGTCAGGCGATGAGCAGTTCTTC.